Listed below are T cell receptor beta chains from one sample, sequenced in a study of blood T cell repertoires in COVID-19. The assay was immunoSEQ multiplex PCR, and TCRdb's table has in-frame clones only and misses some. The repertoire holds about 160,000 clones, with over 70% as singletons. Sequencing input: PBMCs or T cells enriched from blood (not recorded which). Every receptor here comes from a woman aged 55 to 70 who had recovered from COVID-19. Both conserved end residues are part of each CDR3. D genes are given only for firm matches. The listing skips clone size in some rows; elsewhere it reads once, few, many or a size class.

>TRBJ1-2|NA|NA|TRBV30
TGTGCCTGGAGTCCAGGGGAGCGGTATGGCTACACCTTC
CAWSPGERYGYTF
>TRBJ1-4|once|NA|TRBV30
TGTGCCTGGAGTCCGGGGGGAGGTAATGAAAAACTGTTTTTT
CAWSPGGGNEKLFF
>TRBJ2-2|NA|NA|TRBV13
TGTGCCAGCAGCTTAGTTGGCAGGGGATATGACACCGGGGAGCTGTTTTTT
CASSLVGRGYDTGELFF
>TRBJ1-2|NA|TRBD1|TRBV7-9
TGTGCCAGCACCGCAGACAGGGCGAAAGGCTACACCTTC
CASTADRAKGYTF
>TRBJ2-7|NA|NA|TRBV20-1
TGCAGTGCTATTGAGCAGGGAATCTCCTACGAGCAGTACTTC
CSAIEQGISYEQYF
>TRBJ1-2|NA|NA|TRBV21-1
TGTGCCAGCAGCAAGGCGGGACAGGGGAACTATGGCTACACCTTC
CASSKAGQGNYGYTF
>TRBJ2-1|NA|TRBD2|TRBV27
TGTGCCAGCAGTTTCTCAGCGGGGGGCTACAATGAGCAGTTCTTC
CASSFSAGGYNEQFF
>TRBJ1-2|NA|TRBD1|TRBV2
TGTGCCAGCAGCCGGACAGGGGACGGCTACACCTTC
CASSRTGDGYTF
>TRBJ2-7|NA|TRBD1|TRBV19
TGTGCCAGTAGTATTCAGGGGACAGACTACGAGCAGTACTTC
CASSIQGTDYEQYF
>TRBJ1-1|NA|NA|TRBV5-4
TGTGCCAGCAGCTTGGAGGTAGCAGGGGAGGAAGCTTTCTTT
CASSLEVAGEEAFF
>TRBJ1-6|NA|NA|TRBV9
TGTGCCAGCAGCTCGGGGGGGGACCTAGAGGCACCCCTCCACTTT
CASSSGGDLEAPLHF
>TRBJ2-7|NA|TRBD2|TRBV30
TGTGCCTGGAGTCCAGGGTGGCTAGCGGGGGGTTTCCCTCGCGAGCAGTACTTC
CAWSPGWLAGGFPREQYF
>TRBJ2-1|NA|TRBD2|TRBV5-1
TGCGCCAGCAGCTCCAGACTAGCGGGGGAAAACAATGAGCAGTTCTTC
CASSSRLAGENNEQFF
>TRBJ1-1|NA|TRBD1|TRBV29-1
TGCAGCGCCGATTCGGACAGGGCCAGCACTGAAGCTTTCTTT
CSADSDRASTEAFF
>TRBJ1-6|NA|NA|TRBV2
TGTGCCAGCAGTGTTCGTCCCAGGGTTAGTTATAATTCACCCCTCCACTTT
CASSVRPRVSYNSPLHF
>TRBJ2-2|NA|TRBD2|TRBV18
TGTGCCAGCACCAAAAACCACGGGACTAGGGACACCGGGGAGCTGTTTTTT
CASTKNHGTRDTGELFF
>TRBJ2-1|NA|TRBD2|TRBV15
TGTGCCACCAGCAGTGGAAATAGCGGGGGGGCCTACAATGAGCAGTTCTTC
CATSSGNSGGAYNEQFF
>TRBJ2-1|NA|TRBD2|TRBV11-2
TGTGCCAGCAGCTTAGGGGGGGGAGCTGAGCAGTTCTTC
CASSLGGGAEQFF
>TRBJ1-5|NA|NA|TRBV30
TGTGCCTGGAGTATACGTAGGGAGCAGCCCCAGCATTTT
CAWSIRREQPQHF
>TRBJ2-3|NA|NA|TRBV15
TGTGCCACCAGCAGGACAGGTCGGGATACGCAGTATTTT
CATSRTGRDTQYF
>TRBJ2-7|NA|TRBD2|TRBV4-2
TGTGCCAGCAGCCAAGATCAACTAGCGGAGACCTACGAGCAGTACTTC
CASSQDQLAETYEQYF
>TRBJ2-2|once|NA|TRBV6-5
TGTGCCAGCAGCGTTAGCGGGAACACCGGGGAGCTGTTTTTT
CASSVSGNTGELFF